The 20 T cell receptor beta chains below come from one sample, sequenced in a study of long-term antiretroviral therapy in people with HIV (dated by TCRdb to about 2022). The immunoSEQ hsTCRB v3.0 assay was used at survey level resolution to sequence the TRB variable region. TCRdb retrieved this table from immuneACCESS and kept in-frame rearrangements only. Not all clones are present; in checked studies, unresolved V genes account for under half, and no reason is known for the remainder. The sample table shows approximately 24,000 clones, and 70% to 85% are seen once. Together, the top ten hold around 6.2% of the sample. Sequenced here: unsorted PBMCs, sampled 4.4 years after starting antiretroviral therapy. Every receptor here comes from a man aged 25 to 45 with HIV.

V usage is TRBV5-4 and J usage is TRBJ2-5; 7 bases are shared with TRBD1. The CDR3 consists of 13 residues. Germline trimming cut 5 bases from V and 3 bases from J; bases unmatched to any gene: 4. The V gene's germline CDR1 is SGHNT and CDR2 YYREEE (reference sequence). The CDR3 here is CASRPGTEETQYF. CDR3 coding DNA: TGTGCCAGCAGACCCGGGACAGAAGAGACCCAGTACTTC.

The CDR3 DNA is TGTGCCAGCTCACCACCTAAGGGAGGGGGCTACACCTTC. Encoded protein: CASSPPKGGGYTF. The chain couples TRBV18 to TRBJ1-2; D is unclear. V lost 0 bases to trimming and J lost 8 bases, with 10 bases between them. Germline CDR1 reads KGHSH; CDR2 reads LQKENI. This CDR3 has 13 amino acids.

V is TRBV7-2 and J is TRBJ2-7, with 7 positions matching TRBD1. Germline V gene lookup returns CDR1 SGHTA and CDR2 FQGNSA. V shed 5 bases and J 3 bases; nucleotides not matched to a gene: 7. The CDR3 has 14 amino acids. The chain's CDR3 is CASSPRQGHYEQYF. CDR3 nucleotide sequence: TGTGCCAGCAGCCCAAGACAGGGCCACTACGAGCAGTACTTC.

This rearrangement joins TRBV19 to TRBJ1-2, with TRBD1 as a possible D gene (5 bases). Germline assignment: CDR1 LNHDA and CDR2 SQIVND (reference sequence). The V and J ends lost 4 bases and 7 bases respectively, with 7 bases between them. The CDR3 is 11 amino acids. This CDR3 reads CASSTGGGYTF. Written as DNA, the CDR3 is TGTGCCAGTAGTACCGGGGGTGGCTACACCTTC.

This rearrangement joins TRBV7-9 to TRBJ2-7; 7 nucleotides line up with TRBD2. Germline-derived CDR1 and CDR2 are SEHNR and FQNEAQ (reference sequence). The CDR3 runs 14 residues. V shed 4 bases, J shed 4 bases, and the junction held 7 bases outside the gene matches. The CDR3 here is CASSSGGRGYEQYF. CDR3 bases: TGTGCCAGCAGCTCGGGCGGGAGAGGTTACGAGCAGTACTTC.

This chain joins TRBV5-1 and TRBJ2-3; 9 bases are shared with TRBD1. The germline V gene has CDR1 SGHRS and CDR2 YFSETQ. Trimming cost V 4 bases and J 2 bases; bases outside gene matches: 5. This CDR3 contains 15 residues. The DNA of the CDR3 is TGCGCCAGCAGCCCTAGGACAGGGGACACAGATACGCAGTATTTT. This translates into CASSPRTGDTDTQYF. The variable domain in full, with the rest retrieved from reference TRBV5-1 and TRBJ2-3, is KAGVTQTPRYLIKTRGQQVTLSCSPISGHRSVSWYQQTPGQGLQFLFEYFSETQRNKGNFPGRFSGRQFSNSRSEMNVSTLELGDSALYLCASSPRTGDTDTQYFGPGTRLTVL.

The V gene is TRBV19, the J gene TRBJ2-7; TRBD2 might be the D (6 bases). From germline, CDR1 is LNHDA and CDR2 SQIVND (reference sequence). CDR3 length equals 13 residues. Trimming pared 8 bases from V and 7 bases from J, leaving 18 bases between. The CDR3 sequence: CASAGTATEEQYF. CDR3 nucleotide sequence: TGTGCCAGTGCGGGGACGGCTACCGAGGAGCAGTACTTC.

This clone has just a few counts. The chain employs TRBV5-6 and TRBJ1-4; possible D gene TRBD1, 5 bases. Germline V gives CDR1 SGHDT, CDR2 YYEEEE. The CDR3 consists of 14 residues. With 0 bases removed from V and 11 bases from J, the gap between germline ends came to 14 bases. CDR3 DNA sequence: TGTGCCAGCAGCTTGGCAGCGGGACGAAGGAAACTGTTTTTT. Its protein is CASSLAAGRRKLFF.

This clone is a singleton in its sample. The V and J genes are TRBV7-8 and TRBJ2-7; TRBD1 matches 8 bases. The CDR3 is 14 residues long. V gave up 6 bases and J gave up 5 bases; unmatched junction bases: 9. Germline assignment: CDR1 SGHVS and CDR2 FQNEAQ. The CDR3 loop is CASRPDRGPHEQYF. The CDR3 region has the DNA TGTGCCAGCAGACCCGACAGGGGACCCCACGAGCAGTACTTC.

This clone occurred a few times. J is TRBJ2-1 and V is TRBV7-6; 12 nucleotides agree with TRBD1. CDR1 SGHVS and CDR2 FNYEAQ come from the germline V gene. This CDR3 has 16 amino acids. V shed 1 base and J 5 bases; nucleotides not matched to a gene: 3. The CDR3 DNA reads as TGTGCCAGCAGCTTAGGGGGACAGGGGGCTAACAATGAGCAGTTCTTC. Its protein is CASSLGGQGANNEQFF.

This clone was detected once. The chain joins TRBV11-3 to TRBJ1-1; 7 bases agree with TRBD1. Germline lookup yields CDR1 SGHNT and CDR2 YENEEA. Unmatched junction bases numbered 14, after V lost 1 base and J lost 0 bases. The CDR3 runs 19 residues. Written as DNA, the CDR3 is TGTGCCAGCAGCTTAGTAAGGGTCCTAAGGGGGCGTTTGAACACTGAAGCTTTCTTT. Residues: CASSLVRVLRGRLNTEAFF. The full variable domain, with the rest looked up from reference TRBV11-3 and TRBJ1-1, is EAGVVQSPRYKIIEKKQPVAFWCNPISGHNTLYWYLQNLGQGPELLIRYENEEAVDDSQLPKDRFSAERLKGVDSTLKIQPAELGDSAVYLCASSLVRVLRGRLNTEAFFGQGTRLTVV.

This rearrangement joins TRBV27 to TRBJ2-7; TRBD2 is a possible D gene (7 bases). CDR1 and CDR2 (germline): MNHEY, SMNVEV (reference sequence). The CDR3 totals 17 residues. V was pared by 5 bases and J by 2 bases, with 22 bases between. The CDR3 sequence: CASSRSGGGAKAYEQYF. The CDR3 DNA reads TGTGCCAGCAGTCGGAGCGGTGGGGGGGCTAAGGCCTACGAGCAGTACTTC.

The V and J genes are TRBV6-5 and TRBJ1-2; no clear D. The V end was cut by 2 bases, the J end by 2 bases, with 9 bases between. CDR1 is MNHEY, CDR2 SVGAGI, per germline. The CDR3 totals 14 residues. The CDR3: CASSYTGENYGYTF. For the CDR3, the DNA is TGTGCCAGCAGTTACACCGGAGAGAACTATGGCTACACCTTC.

This sequence joins TRBV29-1 and TRBJ1-2; 9 bases are a match to TRBD1. CDR1 is SQVTM, CDR2 ANQGSEA, per germline. The CDR3 runs 13 residues. Unmatched junction bases numbered 3, after V lost 4 bases and J lost 3 bases. The CDR3 loop reads CSVGTGDHYGYTF. CDR3 in DNA: TGCAGCGTTGGGACAGGGGATCACTATGGCTACACCTTC. Full variable domain (missing parts from reference TRBV29-1 and TRBJ1-2): SAVISQKPSRDICQRGTSLTIQCQVDSQVTMMFWYRQQPGQSLTLIATANQGSEATYESGFVIDKFPISRPNLTFSTLTVSNMSPEDSSIYLCSVGTGDHYGYTFGSGTRLTVV.

The chain couples TRBV6-4 to TRBJ2-1, with 11 nucleotides matching TRBD2. Germline V gives CDR1 MRHNA, CDR2 SNTAGT. V gave up 6 bases and J gave up 4 bases; unmatched junction bases: 2. The CDR3 spans 14 residues. DNA of the CDR3: TGTGCCAGCAGCCCTAGCGGGGGGTACAATGAGCAGTTCTTC. Its translation is CASSPSGGYNEQFF.

The chain joins TRBV27 to TRBJ2-1, with a weak D call TRBD2 (5 bases). Trimming took 5 bases from V and 8 from J, leaving 25 bases between them. CDR3 length: 17 amino acids. Germline V gives CDR1 MNHEY, CDR2 SMNVEV (reference sequence). The CDR3 bases are TGTGCCAGCAGTCCCCGCAGAGGGATAGGGCTCGGGCATGAGCAGTTCTTC. Amino acid sequence: CASSPRRGIGLGHEQFF.

This rearrangement joins TRBV27 to TRBJ2-7; D unclear. This CDR3 region has 14 residues. Germline CDR1 reads MNHEY; CDR2 reads SMNVEV (reference sequence). Trimming left V 2 bases short and J 3 bases short, with 11 bases between. Written as DNA, the CDR3 is TGTGCCAGCAGTTTAAGGGCAGGCGTCTACGAGCAGTACTTC. Protein product: CASSLRAGVYEQYF.

The chain recombines TRBV5-4 with TRBJ2-3; 10 bases align to TRBD2. The germline V gene encodes CDR1 SGHNT and CDR2 YYREEE (reference sequence). J was trimmed by 1 base and V by 0 bases; bases with no gene match: 5. The CDR3 runs 17 residues. CDR3 amino acids: CASSLGLGTSGTDTQYF. CDR3 nucleotides: TGTGCCAGCAGCTTGGGGCTTGGGACTAGCGGCACAGATACGCAGTATTTT.

The rearrangement uses TRBV5-6 and TRBJ2-7; D is uncertain. The CDR3 totals 14 residues. Germline V gene data show CDR1 as SGHDT and CDR2 as YYEEEE. Trimming shortened V by 0 bases and J by 3 bases, and 10 bases separated the two germline ends. The CDR3 coding sequence is TGTGCCAGCAGCTTGGGGCCCCTCTTCTACGAGCAGTACTTC. It encodes CASSLGPLFYEQYF.

The J gene is TRBJ1-5, the V gene TRBV6-6; D is uncertain. Germline loops: CDR1 MNHNY, CDR2 SVGAGI (reference sequence). V shed 6 bases and J shed 5 bases, with 11 bases lying between them. The CDR3 sequence is 13 residues long. The CDR3 DNA is TGTGCCAGCAGCAGAAGCAGAGATCAGCCCCAGCATTTT. Protein: CASSRSRDQPQHF.